These 3 T cell receptor beta chains were sequenced from one sample in a study of blood T cell repertoires in COVID-19. Sequencing used immunoSEQ multiplex PCR; TCRdb keeps in-frame clones, though not all of them. Among 180,000 or so clones listed, roughly 73% were seen once. The sequenced sample consisted of peripheral blood. The receptor source for this set is an elderly woman with active or convalescent COVID-19.

This clone was picked up a small number of times. J is TRBJ1-5 and V is TRBV2, with D possibly matching TRBD1 (5 bases). CDR1 is SNHLY and CDR2 is FYNNEI in the germline V gene. CDR3 length equals 16 residues. Trimming took 2 bases from V and 0 from J, leaving 11 bases between them. The CDR3 sequence: CASSEIGGYSNQPQHF. The CDR3 DNA follows: TGTGCCAGCAGTGAAATCGGGGGGTATAGCAATCAGCCCCAGCATTTT.

The gene calls are TRBV7-9 and TRBJ2-1; 13 bases map to TRBD2. This CDR3 is 15 amino acids long. Per the germline V gene, CDR1 is SEHNR and CDR2 is FQNEAQ (reference sequence). V dropped 5 bases and J dropped 7; count of bases not matched to a gene: 5. CDR3 sequence: CASSALAGGQNEQFF. The CDR3 DNA reads as TGTGCCAGCAGCGCACTAGCGGGGGGGCAGAATGAGCAGTTCTTC. Filled out from reference TRBV7-9 and TRBJ2-1, the complete variable domain reads DTGVSQNPRHKITKRGQNVTFRCDPISEHNRLYWYRQTLGQGPEFLTYFQNEAQLEKSRLLSDRFSAERPKGSFSTLEIQRTEQGDSAMYLCASSALAGGQNEQFFGPGTRLTVL.

This clone has only a few counts. This rearrangement joins TRBV7-2 to TRBJ1-2; D unresolved. The CDR3 contains 13 residues. Germline V CDR1 and CDR2: SGHTA, FQGNSA. The V end was cut by 2 bases, the J end by 4 bases, with 8 bases between. CDR3 DNA: TGTGCCAGCAGCTTACCCAGTATCTATGGCTACACCTTC. Its translation: CASSLPSIYGYTF.